This T cell receptor (beta chain) was recorded in a study of cytomegalovirus exposure and HLA in healthy donors. In the study overall: An early release of data contained tens of millions of unique TCRs, which came from HLA-typed donors. General observations from the study: It was taken for granted in presence/absence analyses that sequencing depth across donors was roughly uniform. A later analysis linked more than 15,000 TCR beta sequences to HLA alleles at 0.05 false discovery rate.

V was clipped by 0 bases and J by 0 bases, with 7 bases between them. The length of the CDR3 is 15 residues. Germline CDR1 reads LNHNV; CDR2 reads YYDKDF (reference sequence). Amplification used 60 Vbeta primers and 13 Jbeta primers. The repertoire was sequenced with immunoSEQ multiplex PCR; TCRdb's copy has only in-frame clones and lacks some. The table includes under 150,000 clones, roughly 82% detected once. A word on this clone: The antigen is not known.

This sequence originates from a male donor in good health and CMV-seropositive. The rearrangement links TRBV15 to TRBJ2-3; no clear D. The sequencing sample was made of PBMCs. The CDR3 DNA reads as TGTGCCACCAGCAGAGATCGGCGGAGCACAGATACGCAGTATTTT. This encodes CATSRDRRSTDTQYF.